The clone carrying this T cell receptor (beta chain) appeared a few times. This specimen comes from a study of control samples from healthy donors and cancer patients. Trimming took 0 bases from V and 5 from J; bases not matched to a gene: 4. Germline CDR1 SGHNT, CDR2 YYREEE (reference sequence). The CDR3 totals 14 residues. The data were produced by immunoSEQ multiplex PCR, yet TCRdb's version contains in-frame clones alone and is incomplete. The sample has tens of thousands of clones; roughly 86% are singletons. The V call is TRBV5-4, the J call TRBJ2-5; 7 bases agree with TRBD2. The receptor was isolated from a woman aged 60-70 years with lung cancer. Specimen: PBMCs. DNA of the CDR3: TGTGCCAGCAGCTTGGTCCAGGGAGGGGAGACCCAGTACTTC. This translates into CASSLVQGGETQYF. Full variable domain (missing parts from reference TRBV5-4 and TRBJ2-5): ETGVTQSPTHLIKTRGQQVTLRCSSQSGHNTVSWYQQALGQGPQFIFQYYREEENGRGNFPPRFSGLQFPNYSSELNVNALELDDSALYLCASSLVQGGETQYFGPGTRLLVL.